This passage covers 13 T cell receptor beta chains from one sample sequenced in a study of blood T cell repertoires in COVID-19. Method: immunoSEQ multiplex PCR; TCRdb's copy keeps in-frame clones and lacks some. The data show under 200,000 clones, with roughly four fifths seen just once and around 6.1% held by the top ten. Source material: peripheral blood. The receptors stem from a woman aged 40 to 50 with acute or convalescent COVID-19.

This clone was picked up a small number of times. This chain connects TRBV2 to TRBJ1-6, with TRBD1 identical over 8 bases. From germline, CDR1 is SNHLY and CDR2 FYNNEI. J gave up 8 bases and V 6 bases, and 0 bases lay outside the gene matches. This CDR3 is 12 amino acids long. The CDR3 DNA is TGTGCCAGCAGGACAGGGGATTCACCCCTCCACTTT. This translates into CASRTGDSPLHF.

The J gene is TRBJ1-6, the V gene TRBV11-3; 9 nucleotides match TRBD1. Germline lookup yields CDR1 SGHNT and CDR2 YENEEA. The CDR3 is made up of 19 amino acids. With 5 bases clipped from V and 0 bases from J, the junction kept 11 bases outside the gene matches. The CDR3 nucleotides read TGTGCCAGCAGCCCACGGCCGGGACAGGGAAGCTCCTATAATTCACCCCTCCACTTT. Its protein is CASSPRPGQGSSYNSPLHF.

The rearrangement links TRBV7-2 to TRBJ1-6, with 9 bases identical to TRBD1. From germline, CDR1 is SGHTA and CDR2 FQGNSA. This CDR3 region has 14 residues. Germline trimming cut 4 bases from V and 7 bases from J; bases unmatched to any gene: 2. CDR3: CASSWTGDNSPLHF. The DNA of the CDR3 is TGTGCCAGCAGCTGGACAGGGGACAATTCACCCCTCCACTTT.

The V call is TRBV28, the J call TRBJ1-1; D is unclear. V dropped 6 bases and J dropped 0 bases, with 5 bases sitting between them. This CDR3 contains 12 residues. Per the germline V gene, CDR1 is MDHEN and CDR2 is SYDVKM. In nucleotides, the CDR3 is TGTGCCAGCAGGGACTTGAACACTGAAGCTTTCTTT. Translating gives CASRDLNTEAFF.

The chain has TRBV3-1 (or the pseudogene TRBV3-2) and TRBJ1-4; D possibly corresponds to TRBD1 (5 bases). Trimming took 1 base from V and 4 from J, leaving 13 bases between them. Per germline, CDR1 LGHDT and CDR2 YNNKEL (reference sequence). This CDR3 comprises 16 residues. CDR3 loop: CASSQGLGGVNEKLFF. The DNA for the CDR3 is TGTGCCAGCAGCCAAGGACTCGGGGGGGTTAATGAAAAACTGTTTTTT.

A note on this clone: Other nucleotide sequences from this sample produce the same CDR3. The chain has TRBV5-5 and TRBJ1-1; a weak D match, TRBD1 (6 bases). The CDR3 length is 15 residues. The germline gives CDR1 SGHKS, CDR2 YYEKEE (reference sequence). V was trimmed by 0 bases and J by 1 base, leaving 10 bases between them. This CDR3 is CASSLGQVGNTEAFF. CDR3 nucleotides: TGTGCCAGCAGCTTGGGACAGGTGGGGAACACTGAAGCTTTCTTT.

The CDR3 is CASSQVPGQGPGYTF. CDR3 coding DNA: TGTGCCAGCAGCCAAGTCCCGGGACAGGGACCTGGCTACACCTTC. The chain links TRBV7-8 to TRBJ1-2, with 9 positions matching TRBD1. CDR3 length equals 15 residues. The germline CDR1 and CDR2 sequences are SGHVS and FQNEAQ. V lost 5 bases to trimming and J lost 7 bases; unmatched junction nucleotides: 11. Variable domain in full (rest from reference TRBV7-8 and TRBJ1-2): GAGVSQSPRYKVAKRGQDVALRCDPISGHVSLFWYQQALGQGPEFLTYFQNEAQLDKSGLPSDRFFAERPEGSVSTLKIQRTQQEDSAVYLCASSQVPGQGPGYTFGSGTRLTVV.

The count of this clone is one. The chain has TRBV6-4 and TRBJ2-2; 8 nucleotides match TRBD2. This CDR3 contains 14 residues. V dropped 6 bases and J dropped 3; count of bases not matched to a gene: 3. Germline V gene data show CDR1 as MRHNA and CDR2 as SNTAGT. The CDR3 region has the DNA TGTGCCAGCAGAGGACTAGCCGACACCGGGGAGCTGTTTTTT. Translating it yields CASRGLADTGELFF.

The chain employs TRBV19 and TRBJ1-1, with D maybe TRBD1 (6 bases). The CDR3 spans 13 residues. V lost 5 bases to trimming and J lost 7 bases, with 14 bases between them. Germline-derived CDR1 and CDR2 are LNHDA and SQIVND (reference sequence). Here the CDR3 reads CASSWGQGYEAFF. The CDR3, as DNA: TGTGCCAGTAGTTGGGGGCAGGGGTATGAAGCTTTCTTT.

The CDR3 region is CAWETGPEAFF. DNA for the CDR3: TGTGCCTGGGAGACAGGGCCTGAAGCTTTCTTT. The rearrangement uses TRBV30 and TRBJ1-1; 7 bases line up with TRBD1. CDR3 size: 11 residues. Germline lookup yields CDR1 GTSNPN and CDR2 SVGIG (reference sequence). The V gene end was trimmed by 5 bases and the J gene end by 6 bases; junction bases not matched to a gene: 3.

This clone was picked up a small number of times. This CDR3 is also generated by other DNA sequences in the sample. The rearrangement links TRBV5-1 to TRBJ2-4; maybe TRBD2 (5 bases). This CDR3 is 15 amino acids long. CDR1 SGHRS and CDR2 YFSETQ come from the germline V gene. The V end was cut by 0 bases, the J end by 1 base, with 8 bases between. In nucleotides, the CDR3 is TGCGCCAGCAGCTTGGTTTCGGGGGCCAAAAACATTCAGTACTTC. This encodes CASSLVSGAKNIQYF.

A few counts support this clone. The rearrangement uses TRBV7-2 and TRBJ2-1, with TRBD2 as a possible D gene (6 bases). The ends were cut back, 7 bases at V and 5 bases at J, with 15 bases in the middle. This CDR3 is built from 14 residues. CDR1 and CDR2 (germline): SGHTA, FQGNSA. Here the CDR3 DNA reads TGTGCCAGCACCTCGACTAGAGCTCACAATGAGCAGTTCTTC. As protein: CASTSTRAHNEQFF.

The V call is TRBV19, the J call TRBJ1-5, with D uncertain. Trimming removed 6 bases from V and 4 bases from J, with 7 bases in between. The CDR3 consists of 12 residues. CDR1 is LNHDA, CDR2 SQIVND, per germline (reference sequence). CDR3 region: CASRSGNQPQHF. CDR3 DNA: TGTGCCAGTAGATCGGGGAATCAGCCCCAGCATTTT.